This T cell receptor (beta chain) came from a study of T-cell memory formation after mild COVID-19. Looking at the study overall: The study found TCR clusters largely donor specific. Regarding the study as a whole: Memory cells collected pre-infection included some clones that later responded, suggesting cross-reactive memory joined. Researchers report contracting CD4+ clones mostly in CM and EM, with CD8+ clones in EMRA.

A few counts support this clonotype. As yet, its antigen is unknown. The CDR3 extends over 14 amino acids. V lost 0 bases to trimming and J lost 0 bases, with 7 bases between them. Germline V gene sequence: CDR1 SGHRS, CDR2 YFSETQ. Amplification by 5'RACE using constant-segment primers produced TCR alpha and TCR beta cDNA libraries that carried sample barcodes and UMIs. TCRdb redid the calling of the 5' RACE reads with MiXCR, one entry per CDR3 protein. The sample lists 550,000 to 700,000 distinct CDR3 sequences, 17% occurring once. The V gene is TRBV5-1, the J gene TRBJ2-7; D ambiguous. The source of this sequence is an adult woman who had mild COVID-19 (a few samples of this study predate the infection). Cell type and time point are not known. The sample consisted of PBMCs or a T cell subset sorted from them (not recorded which). CDR3: CASSLVMDSYEQYF. The CDR3 DNA reads TGCGCCAGCAGCTTGGTTATGGACTCCTACGAGCAGTACTTC.